This TCR beta chain was captured by sequencing in a study of response to subunit inactivated influenza vaccine. Looked up from germline, CDR1 is DFQATT and CDR2 is SNEGSKA (reference sequence). V was shortened by 0 bases and J by 4 bases, with 16 bases between the two germline ends. The CDR3 has 16 residues. The sample holds many counts of this clonotype. TCRdb analysed the RT-PCR reads with MiXCR anew, one entry per CDR3 protein. The sample shows around 470,000 distinct CDR3 sequences, about 7.2% of them seen only once. The V call is TRBV20-1, the J call TRBJ2-1; the D is unclear. The origin of this receptor is a man aged 50 to 75 who received an inactivated influenza vaccine. This sample comprised PBMCs from blood, obtained 23 to 25 months after vaccination. The CDR3 region is CSARDLGQTIYNEQFF. CDR3 in DNA: TGCAGTGCTAGAGATCTAGGGCAGACCATTTACAATGAGCAGTTCTTC.